This T cell receptor beta chain came from a study of blood T cell repertoires in COVID-19. Study-wide background: Samples representing acute and convalescent COVID-19 were sourced from the United States, Italy and Spain. PBMCs, B-cell-depleted T cells, or T cells provided the cDNA or gDNA that made up the material.

In the original analysis: Reference gene primer amplification gave nucleated cell count estimates. TCRdb's table, derived via immunoSEQ multiplex PCR, lists solely in-frame clones and lacks some. For V, J and clone size, that table is used; D and trimming come from the DNA. This table holds about 75,000 clones, around 90% found once. Germline V gene lookup returns CDR1 SGHTA and CDR2 FQGNSA. This CDR3 contains 17 residues. Trimming took 5 bases from V and 2 from J, leaving 20 bases between them. Sequenced: peripheral blood. The receptor was derived from a human donor in a cohort sampled during active COVID-19. V usage is TRBV7-2 and J usage is TRBJ2-3; D is ambiguous. The CDR3 bases are TGTGCCAGCAGCCTGCCAAAAGTAGCTGGCAACACAGATACGCAGTATTTT. Amino acids: CASSLPKVAGNTDTQYF. The variable domain in full, with the rest retrieved from reference TRBV7-2 and TRBJ2-3, is GAGVSQSPSNKVTEKGKDVELRCDPISGHTALYWYRQSLGQGLEFLIYFQGNSAPDKSGLPSDRFSAERTGGSVSTLTIQRTQQEDSAVYLCASSLPKVAGNTDTQYFGPGTRLTVL.